This T cell receptor (beta chain) was identified in a study of T cells in Graves' hyperthyroidism and ophthalmopathy. Researchers took RNA transcripts and amplified the TCR beta CDR3 regions from them. The TCR CDR3 was amplified in a first-round RT-PCR using the HTBI primer set. In TCRdb, the multiplex PCR reads were re-called with MiXCR into one record per CDR3 protein. The data contain about 590,000 distinct CDR3 sequences, around 14% of them singletons. Hyperthyroidism of Graves' type that showed no ophthalmopathy progression within 18 months was stable. Patients aged 18 to 65 had newly diagnosed hyperthyroidism that had lasted under 2 months. V shed 2 bases, J shed 1 base, and the junction held 7 bases outside the gene matches. Germline CDR1 and CDR2: SNHLY and FYNNEI. The CDR3 loop spans 18 amino acids. This clonotype came up many times. The antigen remains unidentified. Overall study results and limits: Most clonotypes expanded in the thyroid (above 0.001) were also present in blood.

Sequenced material: blood. The TCR was taken from a woman in her 30s with Graves' hyperthyroidism. The chain uses TRBV2 and TRBJ2-6; TRBD1 agrees at 8 bases. CDR3 in DNA: TGTGCCAGCAGTGAAAGGGGACAGGCATATTCTGGGGCCAACGTCCTGACTTTC. Translating it yields CASSERGQAYSGANVLTF.